Listed below are T cell receptor beta chains from one sample, sequenced in a study of blood T cell repertoires in COVID-19. Assay used: immunoSEQ multiplex PCR; TCRdb lists only in-frame clones, some missing. The sample shows 130,000 to 150,000 clones, around 72% of them seen only once. Source material: peripheral blood. The origin of the receptors is a woman aged 55-69 years with acute or convalescent COVID-19. Both conserved end residues are part of each CDR3. D genes are given only for firm matches. Size is omitted from some rows. Given values are once, few, many or a class for expanded clones.

clone_size j_call v_call d_call cdr3_aa cdr3_nt
NA TRBJ2-3 TRBV24-1 TRBD2 CATGLAGGPSGTDTQYF TGTGCCACGGGACTAGCGGGAGGTCCTAGTGGCACAGATACGCAGTATTTT
NA TRBJ2-7 TRBV24-1 TRBD2 CATSDSASGSNYEQYF TGTGCCACCAGTGATTCTGCTAGCGGGAGTAACTACGAGCAGTACTTC
NA TRBJ2-7 TRBV5-1 TRBD1 CASSSRDRGVHEQYF TGCGCCAGCAGCTCCCGGGACAGGGGAGTCCACGAGCAGTACTTC
NA TRBJ2-7 TRBV7-2 TRBD2 CASSSLAGGPGEQYF TGTGCCAGCAGCTCCTTAGCGGGAGGGCCGGGGGAGCAGTACTTC
NA TRBJ2-7 TRBV20-1 NA CSASGQVTYEQYF TGCAGTGCTAGTGGTCAGGTCACCTACGAGCAGTACTTC
NA TRBJ2-7 TRBV7-9 TRBD2 CASSPRGAGEFGQYF TGTGCCAGCAGCCCCCGAGGGGCGGGAGAATTTGGGCAGTACTTC
NA TRBJ1-5 TRBV27 NA CASSLSVAGKPQHF TGTGCCAGCAGTTTATCAGTTGCAGGGAAGCCCCAGCATTTT
few TRBJ1-3 TRBV28 NA CASSLSSGNTIYF TGTGCCAGCAGTTTATCGTCTGGAAACACCATATATTTT
NA TRBJ2-2 TRBV19 TRBD1 CASSPRTGGIAGELFF TGTGCCAGTAGTCCCCGGACAGGGGGCATCGCCGGGGAGCTGTTTTTT
NA TRBJ2-3 TRBV28 TRBD1 CASTQTGDLGTQYF TGTGCCAGCACCCAGACAGGGGATTTAGGTACGCAGTATTTT
NA TRBJ2-7 TRBV10-1 NA CASSAGTIGYEQYF TGCGCCAGCAGTGCAGGAACGATTGGCTACGAGCAGTACTTC
NA TRBJ2-2 TRBV5-4 NA CASSPMLSITNTGELFF TGTGCCAGCAGCCCGATGCTCTCTATCACTAACACCGGGGAGCTGTTTTTT
NA TRBJ2-7 TRBV6-5 TRBD2 CASSYFGVAGTYEQYF TGTGCCAGCAGTTACTTCGGGGTAGCGGGTACCTACGAGCAGTACTTC
NA TRBJ2-7 TRBV6-2/TRBV6-3 NA CASSYSRVYYEQYF TGTGCCAGCAGTTACTCGAGGGTTTACTACGAGCAGTACTTC
NA TRBJ2-7 TRBV29-1 NA CSVREDEQYF TGCAGTGTGCGGGAAGACGAGCAGTACTTC
NA TRBJ2-2 TRBV28 TRBD2 CASSYEREGLFF TGTGCCAGCAGCTATGAGCGGGAGGGGCTGTTTTTT
NA TRBJ2-7 TRBV19 TRBD1 CASSTRQGPQYF TGTGCCAGTAGTACTCGACAGGGCCCCCAGTACTTC
NA TRBJ2-3 TRBV6-4 NA CASSDSKRGADTQYF TGTGCCAGCAGTGACTCTAAGCGCGGGGCAGATACGCAGTATTTT
NA TRBJ2-3 TRBV20-1 NA CSVVFTDTQYF TGCAGTGTAGTGTTCACAGATACGCAGTATTTT
NA TRBJ1-4 TRBV18 TRBD1 CASSPPYRGTANEKLFF TGTGCCAGCTCACCACCTTACCGCGGGACAGCTAATGAAAAACTGTTTTTT
NA TRBJ2-1 TRBV29-1 NA CSVAIVRANNEQFF TGCAGCGTTGCGATAGTTCGAGCAAATAATGAGCAGTTCTTC
NA TRBJ2-7 TRBV6-5 NA CASSPPPVPVYEQYF TGTGCCAGCTCCCCTCCCCCCGTCCCTGTTTACGAGCAGTACTTC
NA TRBJ2-1 TRBV9 NA CASSRDFRQFF TGTGCCAGCAGTAGGGACTTTAGGCAGTTCTTC
NA TRBJ1-5 TRBV7-8 TRBD1 CASSLGTGGGYSNQPQHF TGTGCCAGCAGCTTGGGGACAGGCGGAGGGTATAGCAATCAGCCCCAGCATTTT
NA TRBJ2-1 TRBV14 NA CASSPYRANWHNEQFF TGTGCCAGCAGCCCTTACAGGGCCAATTGGCACAATGAGCAGTTCTTC